The following is a T cell receptor (beta chain) sequence with its context. The junction does not match germline at one end; this may be a read error. Treatment of any kind had been given to no patient before thyroid surgery. This sample is drawn from a study of metastatic and nonmetastatic thyroid tumors. In the source study's methods: Researchers built a distant-metastasis classifier for papillary thyroid cancer that drew on CDR3 differences across clinicopathological groups. Via MiXCR, TCRdb re-called the PCR reads. The V and J calls were determined by TCRdb, not by the authors. The sample lists about 4,100 clones, 30% to 45% occurring once. Looked up from germline, CDR1 is SGDLS and CDR2 is YYNGEE. This CDR3 has 15 amino acids.

V gene TRBV9 combines with J gene TRBJ2-1; D is ambiguous. Sequences were obtained from adjacent normal tissue. The TCR sequence derives from a male donor with papillary thyroid cancer or a benign thyroid nodule (not recorded which). Some clones in this sample may be carry-over from other donors' samples. The CDR3 is CARSVDEVGYNEQFF. The CDR3 nucleotides are TGTGCCAGGAGCGTTGACGAGGTCGGCTACAATGAGCAGTTCTTC.